This TCR beta chain was found in a study of T-cell memory formation after mild COVID-19. This clonotype was picked up a small number of times. TCRdb called the 5' RACE reads again in MiXCR, with one record for every CDR3 protein. The data show roughly 200,000 distinct CDR3 sequences, around 9.1% seen once. Material: PBMCs or a T cell subset sorted from them (not recorded which). The clonotype originates from a man younger than 35 who had mild COVID-19 (a few samples of this study predate the infection). Cell type and time point are not known.

The CDR3 protein is CASSRGTAPYQPQHF. The CDR3 DNA reads as TGTGCCAGCAGCAGAGGGACAGCTCCCTATCAGCCCCAGCATTTT. The chain employs TRBV6-5 and TRBJ1-5; 7 positions agree with TRBD1. Trimming removed 6 bases from V and 5 bases from J; junction bases left unmatched: 10. Germline V gives CDR1 MNHEY, CDR2 SVGAGI. The CDR3 sequence is 15 residues long.